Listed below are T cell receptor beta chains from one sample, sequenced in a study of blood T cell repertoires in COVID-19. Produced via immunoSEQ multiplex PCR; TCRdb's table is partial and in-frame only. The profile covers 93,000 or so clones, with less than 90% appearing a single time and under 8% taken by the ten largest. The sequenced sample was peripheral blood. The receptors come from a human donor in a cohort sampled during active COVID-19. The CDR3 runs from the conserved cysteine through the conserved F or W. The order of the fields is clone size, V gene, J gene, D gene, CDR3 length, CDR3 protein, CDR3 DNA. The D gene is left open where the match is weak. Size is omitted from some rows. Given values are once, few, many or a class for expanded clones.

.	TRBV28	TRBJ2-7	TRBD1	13	CASRDRGRPEQYF	TGTGCCAGCAGGGACAGGGGGCGTCCCGAGCAGTACTTC
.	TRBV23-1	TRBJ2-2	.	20	CASSRPLPLASATNTGELFF	TGCGCCAGCAGTCGACCCCTCCCTTTGGCTAGCGCAACGAACACCGGGGAGCTGTTTTTT
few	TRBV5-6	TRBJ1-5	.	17	CASSLWYGTRSNQPQHF	TGTGCCAGCAGCTTGTGGTACGGGACAAGGAGCAATCAGCCCCAGCATTTT
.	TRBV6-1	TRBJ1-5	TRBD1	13	CASSDRDRGPQHF	TGTGCCAGCAGTGACCGGGACAGGGGGCCCCAGCATTTT
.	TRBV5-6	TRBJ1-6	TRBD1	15	CASSSGTGGASPLHF	TGTGCCAGCAGCTCAGGGACAGGCGGGGCTTCACCCCTCCACTTT
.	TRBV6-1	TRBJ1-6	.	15	CASSEFGGFDSPLHF	TGTGCCAGCAGTGAATTCGGGGGTTTTGACTCACCCCTCCACTTT
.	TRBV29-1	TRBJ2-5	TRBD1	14	CSVDLGQGMETQYF	TGCAGCGTTGATCTGGGACAGGGAATGGAGACCCAGTACTTC
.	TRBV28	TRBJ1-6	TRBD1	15	CASSWTGGHNSPLHF	TGTGCCAGCAGTTGGACAGGGGGTCATAATTCACCCCTCCACTTT
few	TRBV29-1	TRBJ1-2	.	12	CSVEDRRVGYTF	TGCAGCGTTGAAGATAGGCGGGTTGGCTACACCTTC
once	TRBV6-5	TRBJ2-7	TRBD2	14	CASKQLAGDYEQYF	TGTGCCAGCAAGCAGCTAGCGGGAGATTACGAGCAGTACTTC
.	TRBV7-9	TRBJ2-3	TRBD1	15	CASSSRQGGTDTQYF	TGTGCCAGCAGCTCCCGACAGGGGGGCACAGATACGCAGTATTTT
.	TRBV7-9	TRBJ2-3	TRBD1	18	CASNGQGVLFPSTDTQYF	TGTGCCAGCAACGGACAGGGGGTACTTTTCCCTAGCACAGATACGCAGTATTTT
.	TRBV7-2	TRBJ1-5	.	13	CASSLSSNQPQHF	TGTGCCAGCAGTTTGAGTAGCAATCAGCCCCAGCATTTT
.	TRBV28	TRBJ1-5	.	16	CASSFRLYDSNQPQHF	TGTGCCAGCAGTTTTAGACTGTACGATAGCAATCAGCCCCAGCATTTT
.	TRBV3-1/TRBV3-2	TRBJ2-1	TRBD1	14	CASSRDRVYNEQFF	TGTGCCAGCAGCCGGGACAGGGTCTACAATGAGCAGTTCTTC
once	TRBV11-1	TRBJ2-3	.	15	CASSLVPGALTTQYF	TGTGCCAGCAGCTTAGTGCCAGGGGCCCTGACTACGCAGTATTTT
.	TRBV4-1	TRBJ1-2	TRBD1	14	CASSQGGQSYGYTF	TGCGCCAGCAGCCAAGGGGGACAGTCCTATGGCTACACCTTC
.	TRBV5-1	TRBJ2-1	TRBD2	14	CASYLAGGRNEQFF	TGCGCCAGCTACTTAGCGGGGGGGCGCAATGAGCAGTTCTTC
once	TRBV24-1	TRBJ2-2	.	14	CATSDHYLSGELFF	TGTGCCACCAGTGACCACTATTTGTCCGGGGAGCTGTTTTTT
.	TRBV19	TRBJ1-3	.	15	CASSRAGHSGNTIYF	TGTGCCAGTAGCAGGGCAGGCCACTCTGGAAACACCATATATTTT
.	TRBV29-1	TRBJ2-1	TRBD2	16	CSVEDLAGGYYNEQFF	TGCAGCGTTGAAGATCTAGCGGGAGGATACTACAATGAGCAGTTCTTC
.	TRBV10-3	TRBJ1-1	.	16	CAISESSATGNTEAFF	TGTGCCATCAGTGAGTCGAGCGCGACAGGGAACACTGAAGCTTTCTTT
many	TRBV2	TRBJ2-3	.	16	CASSGGEKFATDTQYF	TGTGCCAGCAGTGGGGGGGAGAAGTTCGCCACAGATACGCAGTATTTT
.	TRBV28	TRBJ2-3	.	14	CASSPDWPPDTQYF	TGTGCCAGCAGTCCCGACTGGCCCCCAGATACGCAGTATTTT
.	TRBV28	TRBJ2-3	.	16	CASSSSGGLRGDTQYF	TGTGCCAGCAGTTCGTCAGGGGGGTTGAGAGGAGATACGCAGTATTTT